Listed below are T cell receptor beta chains from one sample, sequenced in a study of T-cell memory formation after mild COVID-19. TCRdb ran MiXCR on the 5' RACE reads and lists one entry per CDR3 protein. This table has 350,000 or so distinct CDR3 sequences, 10% to 15% appearing once. Specimen: PBMCs or a T cell subset sorted from them (not recorded which). The receptors derive from a man aged 18 to 35 who had mild COVID-19 (a few samples of this study predate the infection). Cell type and time point are not known. The CDR3 runs from the conserved cysteine through the conserved F or W. D genes are given only for firm matches. For some rows the clone size is stated as once, few or many, or as a class when expanded; others skip it.

V gene,D gene,J gene,clone size,CDR3 protein,CDR3 DNA
TRBV14,-,TRBJ2-1,-,CASSRARYNEQFF,TGTGCCAGCAGCCGAGCTAGATACAATGAGCAGTTCTTC
TRBV5-1,-,TRBJ2-3,-,CASSLVTRIETDTQYF,TGCGCCAGCAGCTTGGTGACAAGAATCGAGACAGATACGCAGTATTTT
TRBV9,TRBD1,TRBJ1-1,-,CASSVGGGYTEAFF,TGTGCCAGCAGCGTAGGAGGGGGCTACACTGAAGCTTTCTTT
TRBV28,-,TRBJ2-6,few,CASSPQGFPGANVLTF,TGTGCCAGCAGCCCACAGGGCTTTCCTGGGGCCAACGTCCTGACTTTC
TRBV18,-,TRBJ1-6,-,CASSPTARDSPLHF,TGTGCCAGCTCGCCGACGGCTCGCGATTCACCCCTCCACTTT
TRBV10-3,TRBD1,TRBJ2-7,-,CAIPGGTGPYEQYF,TGTGCCATCCCTGGGGGGACAGGCCCTTACGAGCAGTACTTC
TRBV3-1,-,TRBJ2-1,-,CASSQDLGRRNEQFF,TGTGCCAGCAGCCAAGATTTAGGCAGGCGGAATGAGCAGTTCTTC
TRBV20-1,-,TRBJ2-1,many,CSARDGRGPYNEQFF,TGCAGTGCTAGAGATGGACGGGGACCCTACAATGAGCAGTTCTTC
TRBV5-1,-,TRBJ2-1,-,CASSLGLGNEQFF,TGCGCCAGCAGTTTAGGTCTGGGCAATGAGCAGTTCTTC
TRBV20-1,TRBD1,TRBJ1-4,few,CSAREGGSFNEKLFF,TGCAGTGCTAGAGAAGGGGGCAGCTTTAATGAAAAACTGTTTTTT
TRBV12-3/TRBV12-4,-,TRBJ2-3,-,CATYGRGESTDTQYF,TGTGCCACCTATGGAAGGGGGGAAAGCACAGATACGCAGTATTTT
TRBV5-1,-,TRBJ2-1,many,CASSLGWDEQFF,TGCGCCAGCAGCTTGGGTTGGGATGAGCAGTTCTTC
TRBV29-1,-,TRBJ2-5,few,CSVSRNQETQYF,TGCAGCGTTTCACGGAACCAAGAGACCCAGTACTTC
TRBV30,-,TRBJ2-7,many,CAWSNLGRYEQYF,TGTGCCTGGAGTAACCTAGGACGTTACGAGCAGTACTTC
TRBV4-2,TRBD2,TRBJ2-1,few,CASSQGASGGYEQFF,TGTGCCAGCAGCCAAGGAGCTAGCGGGGGTTATGAGCAGTTCTTC
TRBV19,-,TRBJ1-2,many,CASSRDKPSGYTF,TGTGCCAGTAGCCGGGACAAACCATCTGGCTACACCTTC
TRBV5-5,TRBD1,TRBJ1-2,-,CASSPAGTGGSYTF,TGTGCCAGCAGCCCAGCCGGGACAGGGGGGAGCTACACCTTC
TRBV4-3,TRBD2,TRBJ2-5,many,CASSRELAVLETQYF,TGCGCCAGCAGTCGGGAACTAGCGGTCTTGGAGACCCAGTACTTC
TRBV20-1,-,TRBJ2-7,many,CSARGGGRFDYEQYF,TGCAGTGCTAGAGGAGGGGGAAGGTTCGACTACGAGCAGTACTTC
TRBV29-1,TRBD1,TRBJ1-2,few,CSVEDLTGESYGYTF,TGCAGCGTTGAAGATCTGACAGGGGAGAGCTATGGCTACACCTTC
TRBV7-6,-,TRBJ2-6,many,CASSLAGGITSGANVLTF,TGTGCCAGCAGCTTAGCAGGCGGGATTACATCTGGGGCCAACGTCCTGACTTTC
TRBV11-2,TRBD1,TRBJ2-1,-,CASSLMGQGRDEQFF,TGTGCCAGCAGCTTAATGGGACAGGGGAGAGATGAGCAGTTCTTC
TRBV12-3/TRBV12-4,TRBD2,TRBJ2-5,-,CASTGLVSGETQYF,TGTGCCAGCACCGGACTAGTTAGTGGAGAGACCCAGTACTTC
TRBV7-2,TRBD1,TRBJ1-2,many,CASSRDRDYGYTF,TGCGCCAGCAGCCGAGACAGGGACTATGGCTACACCTTC
TRBV7-9,-,TRBJ1-4,-,CASSLQGAGDEKLFF,TGTGCCAGCAGCCTACAGGGCGCGGGAGATGAAAAACTGTTTTTT
TRBV28,-,TRBJ1-4,few,CASSHGSATNEKLFF,TGTGCCAGCAGTCATGGGTCAGCCACTAATGAAAAACTGTTTTTT
TRBV9,TRBD1,TRBJ1-2,-,CASCPGPGTGRRYGYTF,TGTGCCAGCTGTCCGGGCCCCGGGACAGGGCGGAGATATGGCTACACCTTC
TRBV29-1,-,TRBJ2-3,-,CSVDPADTQYF,TGCAGCGTTGACCCGGCCGATACGCAGTATTTT
TRBV12-3/TRBV12-4,-,TRBJ2-2,many,CASGRGINTGELFF,TGTGCCAGCGGTAGGGGTATTAACACCGGGGAGCTGTTTTTT
TRBV5-6,-,TRBJ2-3,-,CASSLRLRGLSTDTQYF,TGTGCCAGCAGCCTAAGATTGCGGGGGCTGTCGACCGATACGCAGTATTTT
TRBV5-6,-,TRBJ2-1,few,CASSLSARSYNEQFF,TGTGCCAGCAGCCTGTCAGCTCGGTCCTACAATGAGCAGTTCTTC
TRBV6-5,-,TRBJ1-1,many,CASSRANTEAFF,TGTGCCAGCAGTCGGGCGAACACTGAAGCTTTCTTT
TRBV7-9,-,TRBJ2-5,few,CASSFEQTQYF,TGTGCCAGCAGCTTTGAACAGACCCAGTACTTC
TRBV5-1,-,TRBJ1-6,few,CASSLVTSLSYNSPLHF,TGCGCCAGCAGCTTGGTTACCTCCCTCTCCTATAATTCACCCCTCCACTTT
TRBV6-2/TRBV6-3,TRBD1,TRBJ2-1,many,CASSYSTGGNEQFF,TGTGCCAGCAGTTACTCGACAGGGGGCAATGAGCAGTTCTTC
TRBV7-9,TRBD1,TRBJ2-2,-,CASSPTRAGGFGQGNPGELFF,TGTGCCAGCAGCCCCACCCGGGCTGGGGGCTTCGGACAGGGAAACCCCGGGGAGCTGTTTTTT
TRBV11-2,-,TRBJ1-5,-,CASSFSGRHNQPQHF,TGTGCCAGCAGCTTTTCAGGCAGACACAATCAGCCCCAGCATTTT
TRBV12-3/TRBV12-4,TRBD2,TRBJ2-5,few,CASSKLALKTQYF,TGTGCCAGCAGTAAACTAGCGCTGAAGACCCAGTACTTC
TRBV18,-,TRBJ2-7,few,CASSPGAGIPYEQYF,TGTGCCAGCTCACCAGGGGCAGGGATCCCCTACGAGCAGTACTTC
TRBV5-1,-,TRBJ2-3,few,CASSLATPSSTDTQYF,TGCGCCAGCAGCTTGGCTACACCTTCTAGCACAGATACGCAGTATTTT
TRBV10-1,-,TRBJ2-7,-,CASPDSSYEQYF,TGCGCCAGTCCGGACAGCTCCTACGAGCAGTACTTC
TRBV7-2,-,TRBJ1-2,few,CASSRGAYGYTF,TGTGCCAGCAGCCGAGGGGCATATGGCTACACCTTC
TRBV11-2,TRBD1,TRBJ2-3,-,CASSSDRVSDTQYF,TGTGCCAGCAGCTCTGACAGGGTTTCAGATACGCAGTATTTT
TRBV5-5,-,TRBJ2-3,-,CASSSRPGVTQYF,TGTGCCAGCAGCTCTCGTCCCGGAGTTACGCAGTATTTT
TRBV4-2,-,TRBJ1-4,few,CASSQDRTATNEKLFF,TGCGCCAGCAGCCAAGATCGGACAGCAACTAATGAAAAACTGTTTTTT
TRBV7-2,TRBD2,TRBJ2-5,-,CASSPGGDQETQYF,TGTGCCAGCAGCCCTGGGGGGGACCAAGAGACCCAGTACTTC
TRBV12-3/TRBV12-4,TRBD2,TRBJ2-3,-,CASRHSTGGPGTQYF,TGTGCCAGTCGTCATTCGACGGGGGGGCCAGGTACGCAGTATTTT
TRBV10-3,TRBD1,TRBJ2-1,many,CAISSSGTGGSYNEQFF,TGTGCCATCAGTTCCTCCGGGACAGGGGGCTCCTACAATGAGCAGTTCTTC
TRBV20-1,TRBD2,TRBJ2-7,-,CSASEKRSGVSYEQYF,TGCAGTGCTAGCGAGAAGAGAAGCGGGGTGTCCTACGAGCAGTACTTC
TRBV20-1,-,TRBJ1-5,-,CSARDIQDSNQPQHF,TGCAGTGCTAGAGACATACAGGATAGCAATCAGCCCCAGCATTTT
TRBV7-2,-,TRBJ2-3,-,CASSLVLRGQTDTQYF,TGTGCCAGCAGCTTAGTGCTGCGGGGTCAAACAGATACGCAGTATTTT
TRBV7-9,-,TRBJ1-1,few,CASSLTGLLDTEAFF,TGTGCCAGCAGCTTAACTGGGTTACTTGACACTGAAGCTTTCTTT
TRBV6-2/TRBV6-3,-,TRBJ2-5,-,CASSSPWTIPTEETQYF,TGTGCCAGCAGCTCCCCCTGGACTATCCCGACCGAAGAGACCCAGTACTTC
TRBV4-3,-,TRBJ2-7,few,CASSQDAVREQYF,TGCGCCAGCAGCCAAGACGCGGTACGCGAGCAGTACTTC
TRBV6-5,-,TRBJ1-3,-,CASSYDRGGNTIYF,TGTGCCAGCAGTTACGATCGGGGTGGAAACACCATATATTTT
TRBV7-9,TRBD1,TRBJ2-7,-,CASWTGGEQYF,TGTGCCAGTTGGACAGGGGGTGAGCAGTACTTC
TRBV11-2,-,TRBJ1-1,once,CASSLVLFSRDTEAFF,TGTGCCAGCAGCTTAGTCCTTTTCAGCCGAGACACTGAAGCTTTCTTT
TRBV5-1,-,TRBJ1-2,few,CASNPGNNYGYTF,TGCGCCAGCAACCCCGGGAACAACTATGGCTACACCTTC